These 17 T cell receptor beta chains were all obtained from the same sample, sequenced in a study of technical replicates of blood from a handful of donors. Repertoires were generated with immunoSEQ multiplex PCR, while TCRdb's copy carries only in-frame clones and drops some. The sample has about 81,000 clones, under 95% seen once. Source material: T cells isolated from PBMCs. The receptors come from a human donor in good health.

The V call is TRBV5-1, the J call TRBJ1-6; D is ambiguous. Germline CDR1 is SGHRS and CDR2 is YFSETQ. The V end lost 5 bases, the J end lost 7 bases, and 13 bases lay between the germline ends. The length of the CDR3 is 14 residues. The CDR3 is CASRLGSGNSPLHF. The CDR3 nucleotides are TGCGCCAGCAGGCTCGGGAGTGGGAATTCACCCCTCCACTTT.

The chain has TRBV2 and TRBJ2-1; 9 nucleotides align to TRBD1. V shed 5 bases and J 4 bases; nucleotides not matched to a gene: 3. The CDR3 sequence is 14 residues long. The V gene's germline CDR1 is SNHLY and CDR2 FYNNEI. The CDR3 nucleotides are TGTGCCAGCAGTTTGGACAGGGGTTACAATGAGCAGTTCTTC. Translated: CASSLDRGYNEQFF.

This chain connects TRBV27 to TRBJ2-3; TRBD1 matches 7 bases. Germline V CDR1 and CDR2: MNHEY, SMNVEV (reference sequence). The CDR3 loop spans 14 amino acids. J gave up 4 bases and V 5 bases, and 6 bases lay outside the gene matches. CDR3 sequence (DNA): TGTGCCAGCAGTCCCCGACAGGGCCCAGATACGCAGTATTTT. This codes for CASSPRQGPDTQYF.

CDR3 sequence: CASSPPGQGPRAEQFF. The CDR3 coding sequence is TGTGCCAGCTCACCACCGGGACAGGGCCCCCGCGCGGAGCAGTTCTTC. V gene TRBV18 combines with J gene TRBJ2-1; 9 bases are a match to TRBD1. CDR3 length: 16 residues. CDR1 KGHSH and CDR2 LQKENI come from the germline V gene. The ends lost 0 bases at V and 10 bases at J; junction bases unmatched: 10. Full variable domain (rest looked up from reference TRBV18 and TRBJ2-1): NAGVMQNPRHLVRRRGQEARLRCSPMKGHSHVYWYRQLPEEGLKFMVYLQKENIIDESGMPKERFSAEFPKEGPSILRIQQVVRGDSAAYFCASSPPGQGPRAEQFFGPGTRLTVL.

The genes are TRBV6-1 and TRBJ2-1; 11 nucleotides match TRBD2. V shed 5 bases and J 7 bases; nucleotides not matched to a gene: 7. The V gene's germline CDR1 is MNHNS and CDR2 SASEGT. CDR3 length: 15 amino acids. CDR3 bases: TGTGCCAGCAGTCTTAGCGGGGGGGCGGGAAATGAGCAGTTCTTC. Residues: CASSLSGGAGNEQFF.

The gene calls are TRBV7-2 and TRBJ2-1; 8 bases line up with TRBD2. Germline V gene lookup returns CDR1 SGHTA and CDR2 FQGNSA. The CDR3 length is 14 residues. Germline trimming cut 3 bases from V and 6 bases from J; bases unmatched to any gene: 4. In DNA, the CDR3 is TGTGCCAGCAGCTTGGCCGGGACTAGCAATGAGCAGTTCTTC. It codes for CASSLAGTSNEQFF.

V is TRBV7-6 and J is TRBJ2-2; 7 bases align to TRBD1. Germline lookup yields CDR1 SGHVS and CDR2 FNYEAQ. The CDR3 contains 18 residues. V lost 3 bases, J lost 0 bases, and 10 bases stayed unmatched. CDR3: CASSFYRDSIPNTGELFF. Here the CDR3 DNA reads TGTGCCAGCAGCTTTTACCGGGACAGCATTCCGAACACCGGGGAGCTGTTTTTT.

The gene calls are TRBV28 and TRBJ2-7, with TRBD2 as a possible D gene (5 bases). Trimming stripped 7 bases from V and 4 bases from J, with 14 bases between. Per the germline V gene, CDR1 is MDHEN and CDR2 is SYDVKM. The CDR3 contains 13 residues. The CDR3, as DNA: TGTGCCAGCACCGGACTGTTTGAGTACGAGCAGTACTTC. Its translation: CASTGLFEYEQYF.

This clone is a singleton in its sample. The chain couples TRBV9 to TRBJ2-7; 7 nucleotides agree with TRBD2. Unmatched junction bases numbered 3, after V lost 0 bases and J lost 0 bases. The V gene's germline CDR1 is SGDLS and CDR2 YYNGEE. This CDR3 region has 15 residues. This CDR3 reads CASSVGASGSYEQYF. CDR3 nucleotides: TGTGCCAGCAGCGTAGGGGCTAGCGGCTCCTACGAGCAGTACTTC.

The CDR3 nucleotides are TGCGCCAGCAGCCAAGGGACAGCCCTAGCCAAAAACATTCAGTACTTC. Translating it yields CASSQGTALAKNIQYF. The gene calls are TRBV4-1 and TRBJ2-4; D may be TRBD1 (6 bases). This CDR3 spans 16 amino acids. The V end was cut by 1 base, the J end by 0 bases, with 10 bases between. Germline-derived CDR1 and CDR2 are MGHRA and YSYEKL.

The rearrangement joins TRBV7-3 to TRBJ1-2, with a tentative D call TRBD1 (6 bases). The CDR3 contains 14 residues. With 1 base removed from V and 3 bases from J, the gap between germline ends came to 9 bases. Per the germline V gene, CDR1 is SGHTA and CDR2 is FQGTGA. This chain's CDR3 is CASSLSRTDYGYTF. CDR3 DNA: TGTGCCAGCAGCTTAAGTCGGACAGACTATGGCTACACCTTC.

This sequence joins TRBV14 and TRBJ2-1; the D is unclear. The CDR3 runs 11 residues. Germline V gene lookup returns CDR1 SGHDN and CDR2 FVKESK. Trimming stripped 2 bases from V and 9 bases from J, with 5 bases between. The CDR3 DNA is TGTGCCAGCAGCCAATCCGGTGAGCAGTTCTTC. Translated, it gives CASSQSGEQFF.

This chain joins TRBV6-1 and TRBJ2-2; TRBD2 matches 9 bases. This CDR3 comprises 15 residues. Germline assignment: CDR1 MNHNS and CDR2 SASEGT. V lost 1 base, J lost 5 bases, and 2 bases stayed unmatched. The CDR3 protein is CASSEGAGGTGELFF. CDR3 bases: TGTGCCAGCAGTGAAGGTGCGGGGGGGACCGGGGAGCTGTTTTTT.

The rearrangement joins TRBV6-5 to TRBJ2-6; maybe TRBD1 (6 bases). V dropped 2 bases and J dropped 3 bases, with 8 bases sitting between them. CDR3 length: 15 residues. CDR1 is MNHEY, CDR2 SVGAGI, per germline. The CDR3 protein is CASSYQGYGANVLTF. The CDR3 DNA reads TGTGCCAGCAGTTACCAGGGGTATGGGGCCAACGTCCTGACTTTC.

The V call is TRBV2, the J call TRBJ2-7; 7 bases agree with TRBD1. Germline V gene sequence: CDR1 SNHLY, CDR2 FYNNEI. The CDR3 is 13 residues long. V was clipped by 8 bases and J by 0 bases; unmatched bases: 4. In nucleotides, the CDR3 is TGTGCCAGCTCCGGGACAGTCTCCTACGAGCAGTACTTC. As protein: CASSGTVSYEQYF. The full variable domain, in which reference TRBV2 and TRBJ2-7 provide the parts outside the CDR3, is EPEVTQTPSHQVTQMGQEVILRCVPISNHLYFYWYRQILGQKVEFLVSFYNNEISEKSEIFDDQFSVERPDGSNFTLKIRSTKLEDSAMYFCASSGTVSYEQYFGPGTRLTVT.

The genes are TRBV14 and TRBJ2-6; TRBD1 matches 9 bases. Germline-derived CDR1 and CDR2 are SGHDN and FVKESK. Trimming took 4 bases from V and 1 from J; bases not matched to a gene: 5. CDR3 length equals 17 residues. For the CDR3, the DNA is TGTGCCAGCAGCCTCTTAGGACAGGGGTCTGGGGCCAACGTCCTGACTTTC. This sequence encodes CASSLLGQGSGANVLTF.

V usage is TRBV18 and J usage is TRBJ1-4, with D possibly being TRBD1 (6 bases). The germline CDR1 and CDR2 sequences are KGHSH and LQKENI. Trimming took off 3 bases at V and 8 bases at J, with 22 bases between the two ends. The CDR3 length is 17 residues. The CDR3 reads CASSPAMVQGTGEKLFF. The CDR3, as DNA: TGTGCCAGCTCACCGGCCATGGTACAGGGCACGGGAGAAAAACTGTTTTTT.